These 7 T cell receptor beta chains were sequenced from one sample in a study of vaccination and CD4 T cells after COVID-19. Oncomine TCR Beta short-read sequencing was applied to DNA from cultured CD4+ T cells. Via MiXCR, TCRdb re-called the PCR reads, giving one row per CDR3 protein. The sample has about 5,700 distinct CDR3 sequences; approximately 31% are singletons. As to treatment: approximately 9-day PBMC culture with coronavirus spike peptide pools or control peptides (ViraFEST assay). These receptors' targets are unknown. The sample was CD4+ T cells from blood, cultured in vitro, taken after SARS-CoV-2 vaccination. All receptors derive from a human donor who had recovered from COVID-19.

J is TRBJ2-3 and V is TRBV7-3, with 8 bases matching TRBD2. Trimming removed 3 bases from V and 5 bases from J; junction bases left unmatched: 4. Looked up from germline, CDR1 is SGHTA and CDR2 is FQGTGA. This CDR3 comprises 14 residues. CDR3 sequence: CASSFKRGLDTQYF. The CDR3 coding sequence is TGTGCCAGCAGCTTCAAGCGGGGGTTAGATACGCAGTATTTT.

This clonotype was seen only a few times. This chain uses TRBV19 with TRBJ2-1, with D perhaps matching TRBD1 or TRBD2 (6 bases each). Germline V gives CDR1 LNHDA, CDR2 SQIVND (reference sequence). CDR3 length: 14 amino acids. V gave up 3 bases and J gave up 9 bases, with 15 bases separating them. The CDR3 DNA is TGTGCCAGTAGTATTAGGGGAGGCAGGGGTGAGCAGTTCTTC. This codes for CASSIRGGRGEQFF.

The chain combines TRBV20-1 with TRBJ1-1; D remains ambiguous. CDR1 DFQATT and CDR2 SNEGSKA come from the germline V gene (reference sequence). Trimming removed 2 bases at V and 1 base at J, with 5 bases between. The CDR3 is 12 amino acids. CDR3 sequence: CSARHANTEAFF. CDR3 DNA: TGCAGTGCTAGACACGCGAACACTGAAGCTTTCTTT.

The V call is TRBV7-8, the J call TRBJ1-5, with D uncertain. This CDR3 region has 12 residues. The germline CDR1 and CDR2 sequences are SGHVS and FQNEAQ. The V and J ends lost 0 bases and 9 bases respectively, with 6 bases between them. The CDR3 DNA is TGTGCCAGCAGCTTAGCGGGAGGGCCCCAGCATTTT. It translates to CASSLAGGPQHF.

By share of the sample, this clonotype is medium-sized (0.01 to 0.1%). This rearrangement joins TRBV6-1 to TRBJ2-7; D is ambiguous. Germline V lookup: CDR1 MNHNS, CDR2 SASEGT. The V and J ends lost 6 bases and 5 bases respectively, with 11 bases between them. This CDR3 region has 12 residues. The CDR3 is CASSQGPHEQYF. DNA of the CDR3: TGTGCCAGCAGCCAAGGGCCCCACGAGCAGTACTTC.

By frequency in the sample, this clonotype is medium-sized. This chain links TRBV7-9 with TRBJ1-6; no clear D gene. Germline assignment: CDR1 SEHNR and CDR2 FQNEAQ (reference sequence). The CDR3 contains 12 residues. V lost 3 bases and J lost 6, with 3 bases in between. CDR3 sequence: CASSLRNSPLHF. The CDR3 DNA is TGTGCCAGCAGCTTGCGTAATTCACCCCTCCACTTT.

This clonotype was observed a few times. V gene TRBV7-9 combines with J gene TRBJ2-4; a possible D gene is TRBD1 (5 bases). V was pared by 0 bases and J by 0 bases, with 6 bases between. Germline V CDR1 and CDR2: SEHNR, FQNEAQ (reference sequence). The CDR3 runs 15 residues. The CDR3 region is CASSLAQGAKNIQYF. The CDR3 nucleotides are TGTGCCAGCAGCTTAGCCCAGGGAGCCAAAAACATTCAGTACTTC.